The rows below give T cell receptor beta chains drawn from one sample of a study of shared clonotypes between healthy human individuals. Some clones are missing from TCRdb's copy, which holds only in-frame ones; the method was immunoSEQ multiplex PCR. The table includes millions of clones, around nine tenths detected once. The sample consisted of naive CD4+ T cells sorted from blood. The receptors stem from a man between 18 and 29 years old in good health. CDR3s include the opening cysteine and the closing phenylalanine or tryptophan. The order of the fields is CDR3 length, V gene, J gene, CDR3 protein.

>14|TRBV28|TRBJ2-7
CASSLGTSTYEQYF
>15|TRBV5-1|TRBJ2-3
CASKSSRANGDTQYF
>13|TRBV2|TRBJ2-7
CASTIDSSYEQYF
>15|TRBV19|TRBJ2-7
CASSSTGGASYEQYF
>15|TRBV7-6|TRBJ2-2
CASSLISGATGELFF
>13|TRBV28|TRBJ2-2
CASSLKRAGELFF
>13|TRBV18|TRBJ2-5
CASSPADQETQYF
>15|TRBV11-2|TRBJ2-1
CASSPRGTGGNEQFF
>15|TRBV6-6|TRBJ2-7
CASSYGSGRAGEQYF
>14|TRBV2|TRBJ2-4
CASSEEWGRAIQYF
>16|TRBV7-9|TRBJ2-1
CASSPRTSLGYNEQFF
>14|TRBV5-1|TRBJ1-3
CASSLEQFGNTIYF
>14|TRBV6-1|TRBJ2-2
CASSPGGNTGELFF
>14|TRBV18|TRBJ2-5
CASSPAGGAETQYF
>13|TRBV2|TRBJ1-1
CASRVTVNTEAFF
>13|TRBV7-3|TRBJ2-1
CASSLTPDNEQFF
>15|TRBV9|TRBJ2-1
CASSVAAGWGNEQFF
>15|TRBV23-1|TRBJ2-5
CASIQPRRGTETQYF
>16|TRBV5-1|TRBJ2-3
CASSPTRQGYTDTQYF
>14|TRBV5-1|TRBJ2-1
CASSLDVAYNEQFF
>14|TRBV10-1|TRBJ2-3
CASSESATSDTQYF
>13|TRBV10-1|TRBJ2-3
CASSVGGSDTQYF
>15|TRBV5-1|TRBJ1-2
CASSKNGEPNYGYTF
>14|TRBV2|.
CASSPGLAGNEQYF
>15|TRBV6-5|TRBJ1-1
CASNEQGAKGTEAFF
>14|TRBV11-2|TRBJ2-1
CASARGTTYNEQFF
>14|TRBV7-3|TRBJ1-1
CASSQTGGVTEAFF
>14|TRBV16|TRBJ2-1
CASSNGGSYNEQFF
>12|TRBV6-5|TRBJ1-1
CVVGRGGTEAFF
>13|TRBV2|TRBJ2-7
CASSGGSLQGQYF
>19|TRBV9|TRBJ2-6
CASSPSWTGAFSGANVLTF
>11|TRBV20-1|TRBJ1-2
CSALSSYGYTF
>16|TRBV2|TRBJ2-7
CASSLGGLAGRGEQYF
>14|TRBV30|TRBJ1-5
CAWSEGPVPWPQHF
>15|TRBV5-1|TRBJ1-1
CASSLVQVKNTEAFF
>16|TRBV28|TRBJ2-7
CASSPGEGLYPYEQYF
>18|TRBV15|TRBJ2-6
CATSRTGGLALGANVLTF
>14|TRBV4-1|TRBJ1-1
CASSHDRRNTEAFF
>17|TRBV7-2|TRBJ2-1
CASSLYTFGVMNNEQFF
>14|TRBV25-1|TRBJ1-2
CASRGSWLNYGYTF
>15|TRBV25-1|TRBJ2-1
CASAPAVFLVDEQFF
>18|TRBV9|TRBJ1-5
CASSVGGGPLYSNQPQHF
>14|TRBV30|TRBJ1-1
CAWSPGTGRTEAFF
>14|TRBV6-5|TRBJ2-1
CATRPQGSYNEQFF
>13|TRBV5-4|TRBJ2-3
CASSLYRGDTQYF
>13|TRBV6-6|TRBJ2-7
CASSEHREYEQYF
>14|TRBV7-2|TRBJ2-3
CASSLGLAGDTQYF
>14|TRBV5-1|TRBJ1-2
CASSLEGAVNGYTF
>16|TRBV7-2|TRBJ1-1
CASSPQEGRQRTEAFF